Reported below is one T cell receptor beta chain. This entry comes from a study of cytomegalovirus exposure and HLA in healthy donors. J gave up 5 bases and V 3 bases, and 4 bases lay outside the gene matches. The length of the CDR3 is 15 residues. The germline V gene encodes CDR1 KGHSH and CDR2 LQKENI. Primers: 60 Vbeta forward and 13 Jbeta reverse. Profiled with immunoSEQ multiplex PCR; TCRdb holds only in-frame clones, not every one. The sample has 150,000 to 200,000 clones. This TCR was sampled from a woman younger than 30 in good health and CMV-seropositive. The V call is TRBV18, the J call TRBJ2-7; 13 bases match TRBD2. Sequencing input: PBMCs. In nucleotides, the CDR3 is TGTGCCAGCTCACCCGGACTAGCGGGAGTTCACGAGCAGTACTTC. The encoded protein is CASSPGLAGVHEQYF.